Sequencing of this T cell receptor (beta chain) was carried out in a study of cytomegalovirus exposure and HLA in healthy donors. The study's findings and limits: A classifier reportedly called cytomegalovirus status with high sensitivity and specificity.

This clone was counted between two and nine times. Its antigen is unidentified. Here immunoSEQ multiplex PCR was the method, and the copy in TCRdb shows in-frame clones only, minus some. The sample lists around 250,000 clones; almost 90% were seen once. Germline V gives CDR1 PRHDT, CDR2 FYEKMQ (reference sequence). The CDR3 extends over 14 amino acids. V shed 4 bases, J shed 7 bases, and the junction held 6 bases outside the gene matches. Sequencing input: PBMCs. V gene TRBV13 combines with J gene TRBJ2-2, with 7 positions matching TRBD1. This receptor was obtained from a woman under 30 in good health and CMV-seronegative. The CDR3 loop reads CASSSTGKGGELFF. The CDR3 nucleotides are TGTGCCAGCAGCTCGACAGGGAAGGGCGGGGAGCTGTTTTTT.